This T cell receptor (beta chain) comes out of a study of identical twins. This clonotype was detected a few times. V was pared by 1 base and J by 2 bases, with 3 bases of the junction left unmatched. Germline V gene sequence: CDR1 MGHDK, CDR2 SYGVNS. CDR3 size: 16 residues. A universal primer site was created by template switching, with the cDNA bearing unique molecular identifiers. One entry per CDR3 protein, called by TCRdb with MiXCR from the 5' RACE reads. The sample shows 400,000 to 550,000 distinct CDR3 sequences, approximately 22% of them seen only once. The same specimen was also included in a second study, on T cells expressing NK-cell markers. According to that study: The authors restricted sorting to alpha-beta TCR T cells with an anti-gamma-delta TCR antibody in several experiments. Dominance of the CD3+CD56-NKG2C+ fraction by these clonotypes also held in several donors.

The clonotype was recovered from a woman aged 18-35 years in good health. This chain connects TRBV25-1 to TRBJ2-5; TRBD2 matches at 11 bases. The specimen was CD4+ T cells sorted from blood. The CDR3 reads CASSEWSSGGQETQYF. CDR3 DNA sequence: TGTGCCAGCAGTGAATGGTCTAGCGGGGGGCAAGAGACCCAGTACTTC.